Reported below is one T cell receptor (beta chain). Its antigen is not identified. Clones were read by immunoSEQ multiplex PCR, and TCRdb kept only the in-frame ones, dropping some. The sample consists of around 110,000 clones, 92% of them appearing once. This sample stems from a study of T cell responses to AZD1222 COVID-19 vaccine. Study-level points and caveats: Mostly white British, mostly female donors; authors suggested clonal diversity may be underestimated. Nearly half of the spike-specific TCRs reportedly recognize variant regions that carry no mutations.

Germline CDR1 SGHTA, CDR2 FQGTGA. This CDR3 spans 15 amino acids. Trimming cost V 5 bases and J 0 bases, with 11 bases left between them. The chain joins TRBV7-3 to TRBJ2-1; D possibly corresponds to TRBD2 (6 bases). The sequenced sample was peripheral blood, obtained 28 days after the second AZD1222 dose. The sequence was collected from an adult who received the AZD1222 COVID-19 vaccine. This CDR3 is CASSPGLTSYNEQFF. DNA of the CDR3: TGTGCCAGCAGCCCTGGACTAACCTCCTACAATGAGCAGTTCTTC.